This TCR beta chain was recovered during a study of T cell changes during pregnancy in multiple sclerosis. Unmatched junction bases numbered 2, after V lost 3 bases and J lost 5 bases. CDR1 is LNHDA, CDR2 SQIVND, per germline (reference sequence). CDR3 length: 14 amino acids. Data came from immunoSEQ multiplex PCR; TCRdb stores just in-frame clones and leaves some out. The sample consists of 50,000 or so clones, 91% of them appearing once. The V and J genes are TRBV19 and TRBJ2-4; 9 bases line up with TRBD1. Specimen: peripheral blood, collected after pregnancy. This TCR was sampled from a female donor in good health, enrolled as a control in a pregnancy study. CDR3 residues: CASSMRTGENIQYF. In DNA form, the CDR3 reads TGTGCCAGTAGTATGCGGACAGGGGAAAACATTCAGTACTTC.